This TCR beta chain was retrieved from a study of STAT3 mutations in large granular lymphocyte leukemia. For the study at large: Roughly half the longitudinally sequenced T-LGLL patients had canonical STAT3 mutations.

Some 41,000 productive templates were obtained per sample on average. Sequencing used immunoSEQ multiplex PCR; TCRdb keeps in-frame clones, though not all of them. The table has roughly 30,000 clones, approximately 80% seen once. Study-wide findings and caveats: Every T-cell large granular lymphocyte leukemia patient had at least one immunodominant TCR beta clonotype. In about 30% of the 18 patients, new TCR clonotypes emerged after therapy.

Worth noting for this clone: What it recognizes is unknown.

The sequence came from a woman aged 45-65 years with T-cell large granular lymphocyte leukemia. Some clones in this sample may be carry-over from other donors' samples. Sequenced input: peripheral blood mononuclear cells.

The CDR3 protein is CASSLSLAGGQGEQFF. CDR3 sequence (DNA): TGCGCCAGCAGCTTATCCCTAGCGGGAGGGCAAGGTGAGCAGTTCTTC. This chain joins TRBV5-1 and TRBJ2-1; the match to TRBD2 covers 12 bases. The length of the CDR3 is 16 residues. Unmatched junction bases numbered 9, after V lost 2 bases and J lost 9 bases. CDR1 SGHRS and CDR2 YFSETQ come from the germline V gene.